This entry lists 27 T cell receptor beta chains sequenced from one sample in a study of OX40 agonist ivuxolimab in advanced cancers. Produced via immunoSEQ multiplex PCR; TCRdb's table is partial and in-frame only. The repertoire consists of about 88,000 clones, with 70% to 85% occurring once and the leading ten covering approximately 4.2%. The sample consisted of CD4+ or CD8+ T cells sorted from blood, taken in a trial of the OX40 agonist ivuxolimab. These receptors all stem from an adult with an advanced solid tumor such as melanoma, head and neck, liver or kidney cancer.

In this sample, this clone turned up a few times. The chain joins TRBV6-5 to TRBJ2-5; TRBD1 is a possible D gene (6 bases). Trimming cost V 4 bases and J 4 bases, with 13 bases left between them. Germline assignment: CDR1 MNHEY and CDR2 SVGAGI. This CDR3 has 14 residues. The CDR3 region has the DNA TGTGCCAGCAGTTTCGGACAGTTTGGAGAGACCCAGTACTTC. It specifies CASSFGQFGETQYF.

The chain links TRBV19 to TRBJ2-5; D may be TRBD2 (6 bases). V dropped 5 bases and J dropped 3 bases, with 10 bases sitting between them. Per the germline V gene, CDR1 is LNHDA and CDR2 is SQIVND (reference sequence). This CDR3 has 13 residues. CDR3 in DNA: TGTGCCAGTAGTCCTCCGGGGGAAGAGACCCAGTACTTC. It codes for CASSPPGEETQYF.

The CDR3 protein is CASSPQQGAEQFF. CDR3 bases: TGTGCCAGCAGCCCCCAGCAGGGGGCTGAGCAGTTCTTC. The chain uses TRBV7-2 and TRBJ2-1, with 8 nucleotides matching TRBD1. The CDR3 length is 13 residues. CDR1 and CDR2 (germline): SGHTA, FQGNSA. V shed 5 bases and J 9 bases; nucleotides not matched to a gene: 6. Full variable domain (missing parts from reference TRBV7-2 and TRBJ2-1): GAGVSQSPSNKVTEKGKDVELRCDPISGHTALYWYRQSLGQGLEFLIYFQGNSAPDKSGLPSDRFSAERTGGSVSTLTIQRTQQEDSAVYLCASSPQQGAEQFFGPGTRLTVL.

The chain recombines TRBV27 with TRBJ2-3, with D perhaps given as TRBD1 or TRBD2 (5 bases each). CDR3 length: 17 amino acids. From germline, CDR1 is MNHEY and CDR2 SMNVEV (reference sequence). V was clipped by 2 bases and J by 7 bases, with 22 bases between them. The CDR3 DNA sequence: TGTGCCAGCAGTTTAGTGGGGGAGACCCCCTCGGAGAATACGCAGTATTTT. Translation: CASSLVGETPSENTQYF.

The chain has TRBV6-5 and TRBJ2-2, with unresolved D. This CDR3 comprises 15 residues. Looked up from germline, CDR1 is MNHEY and CDR2 is SVGAGI. V lost 0 bases and J lost 2, with 7 bases in between. The CDR3 spells CASSYSAPNTGELFF. In DNA, the CDR3 is TGTGCCAGCAGTTACTCGGCGCCCAACACCGGGGAGCTGTTTTTT.

This clone was observed a handful of times. This chain links TRBV11-2 with TRBJ2-7, with D possibly TRBD2 on 5 matching bases. The CDR3 runs 19 residues. Germline lookup yields CDR1 SGHAT and CDR2 FQNNGV. V was pared by 0 bases and J by 0 bases, with 21 bases between. CDR3 loop: CASSLDYPLGSGPSYEQYF. The DNA of the CDR3 is TGTGCCAGCAGCTTAGATTATCCCTTAGGAAGCGGTCCCTCCTACGAGCAGTACTTC.

The chain links TRBV7-8 to TRBJ2-7; D not resolved. Looked up from germline, CDR1 is SGHVS and CDR2 is FQNEAQ. Trimming pared 0 bases from V and 2 bases from J, leaving 14 bases between. The CDR3 runs to 16 residues. CDR3 region: CASSLAQTPLTYEQYF. CDR3 DNA: TGTGCCAGCAGCTTAGCCCAGACACCATTAACCTACGAGCAGTACTTC.

The chain carries TRBV9 and TRBJ2-7, with TRBD1 matching over 7 bases. CDR3 length equals 14 residues. V was clipped by 3 bases and J by 5 bases; unmatched bases: 8. Looked up from germline, CDR1 is SGDLS and CDR2 is YYNGEE. The CDR3 region is CASSGTGAFHEQYF. The CDR3 nucleotides read TGTGCCAGCAGCGGTACAGGGGCCTTCCACGAGCAGTACTTC. The whole variable domain, remainder taken from reference TRBV9 and TRBJ2-7, is DSGVTQTPKHLITATGQRVTLRCSPRSGDLSVYWYQQSLDQGLQFLIQYYNGEERAKGNILERFSAQQFPDLHSELNLSSLELGDSALYFCASSGTGAFHEQYFGPGTRLTVT.

This clone was seen a few times. V is TRBV27 and J is TRBJ2-3, with D possibly TRBD2 on 7 matching bases. Germline lookup yields CDR1 MNHEY and CDR2 SMNVEV (reference sequence). The CDR3 totals 18 residues. The ends were cut back, 5 bases at V and 2 bases at J, with 23 bases in the middle. CDR3 bases: TGTGCCAGCAGTCTATTCTCCCACGGGGAGGGGGACACAGATACGCAGTATTTT. It translates to CASSLFSHGEGDTDTQYF.

The gene calls are TRBV2 and TRBJ2-7; D may correspond to TRBD1 or TRBD2 (5 bases each). In germline, CDR1 is SNHLY, CDR2 FYNNEI. CDR3 size: 13 residues. Trimming stripped 7 bases from V and 5 bases from J, with 15 bases between. In DNA form, the CDR3 reads TGTGCCAGCAAGGAGGATGAGGGGAACGAGCAGTACTTC. It is translated as CASKEDEGNEQYF.

This chain uses TRBV27 with TRBJ2-2, with a possible D match to TRBD1 (6 bases). Trimming took off 8 bases at V and 2 bases at J, with 9 bases between the two ends. The CDR3 is 13 amino acids. Germline CDR1 is MNHEY and CDR2 is SMNVEV (reference sequence). The CDR3 bases are TGTGCCAGCTCGGGGACAAACACCGGGGAGCTGTTTTTT. Translating it yields CASSGTNTGELFF.

The J gene is TRBJ2-1, the V gene TRBV7-2; D may be TRBD1 (5 bases). Per germline, CDR1 SGHTA and CDR2 FQGNSA. Trimming pared 5 bases from V and 15 bases from J, leaving 20 bases between. The CDR3 totals 13 residues. The CDR3 loop is CASSLTNRQSRFF. DNA of the CDR3: TGTGCCAGCAGCCTCACAAACCGACAGAGCCGGTTCTTC.

This clone was seen only a few times. J is TRBJ2-5 and V is TRBV29-1; 7 nucleotides line up with TRBD2. CDR1 is SQVTM and CDR2 is ANQGSEA in the germline V gene. The CDR3 totals 13 residues. V lost 4 bases, J lost 5 bases, and 7 bases stayed unmatched. In DNA, the CDR3 is TGCAGCGTTGCCGGGCACGGGGGGGAGACCCAGTACTTC. Its protein is CSVAGHGGETQYF.

The chain combines TRBV11-2 with TRBJ2-5, with 8 bases identical to TRBD2. The V segment lost 2 bases and the J segment 5 bases; nucleotides outside the gene matches: 4. This CDR3 comprises 14 residues. From germline, CDR1 is SGHAT and CDR2 FQNNGV. This CDR3 is CASSLSGSDETQYF. For the CDR3, the DNA is TGTGCCAGCAGCTTAAGCGGGAGTGATGAGACCCAGTACTTC.

The gene calls are TRBV7-3 and TRBJ1-1, with 8 nucleotides matching TRBD1. The CDR3 contains 13 residues. The V gene's germline CDR1 is SGHTA and CDR2 FQGTGA. Trimming took 5 bases from V and 11 from J; bases not matched to a gene: 10. The CDR3 sequence is CASSLGQERRAFF. The CDR3 DNA reads as TGTGCCAGCAGCCTGGGACAGGAGCGTCGGGCTTTCTTT.

The rearrangement joins TRBV4-3 to TRBJ2-7; a possible D gene is TRBD2 (6 bases). Trimming pared 3 bases from V and 2 bases from J, leaving 11 bases between. Per the germline V gene, CDR1 is LGHNA and CDR2 is YSLEER. The CDR3 is made up of 14 amino acids. CDR3 nucleotides: TGCGCCAGCAGCCACCCCGGGAGTGCCTACGAGCAGTACTTC. This encodes CASSHPGSAYEQYF.

In regard to this clone: The junction departs from germline at one end; a sequencing error may be responsible. Other DNA sequences in the same sample also yield this CDR3. The CDR3 region has the DNA TGCGCCAGCAGCAAGCAGGGCGGGAGGGCCACCGGGGAGTTGTTTTTT. Translation: CASSKQGGRATGELFF. The chain uses TRBV4-3 and TRBJ2-2; 9 nucleotides line up with TRBD2. The CDR3 length is 16 residues. Germline V gene lookup returns CDR1 LGHNA and CDR2 YSLEER.

This rearrangement joins TRBV6-1 to TRBJ2-7; D is possibly TRBD2 (5 bases). The CDR3 is 15 amino acids. Per the germline V gene, CDR1 is MNHNS and CDR2 is SASEGT. Deletions cut 7 bases from V and 6 bases from J, with 22 bases between. The CDR3 reads CASTVQAGLALEQYF. DNA of the CDR3: TGTGCCAGCACCGTCCAAGCTGGGCTAGCTCTCGAGCAGTACTTC.

This chain uses TRBV7-2 with TRBJ2-7, with 12 bases lining up with TRBD2. Germline V CDR1 and CDR2: SGHTA, FQGNSA. The CDR3 runs 14 residues. V trimming: 6 bases; J trimming: 3 bases; junction bases outside the gene matches: 3. The CDR3 bases are TGTGCCAGCAGTTGGACTAGCGGGGACTACGAGCAGTACTTC. Protein sequence: CASSWTSGDYEQYF.

The V gene is TRBV27, the J gene TRBJ2-7, with D uncertain. CDR1 MNHEY and CDR2 SMNVEV come from the germline V gene (reference sequence). Deletions cut 0 bases from V and 7 bases from J, with 10 bases between. This CDR3 has 13 residues. The CDR3 nucleotides are TGTGCCAGCAGTTTATCGAGGTCGGATGAGCAGTACTTC. Protein sequence: CASSLSRSDEQYF.

V is TRBV7-9 and J is TRBJ2-7; D call uncertain. This CDR3 has 12 amino acids. From germline, CDR1 is SEHNR and CDR2 FQNEAQ (reference sequence). Trimming removed 4 bases at V and 5 bases at J, with 9 bases between. Written as DNA, the CDR3 is TGTGCCAGCAGCTCAGTTAGGAACGAGCAGTACTTC. Translated: CASSSVRNEQYF.

The chain combines TRBV7-6 with TRBJ2-7, with TRBD1 identical over 12 bases. J lost 6 bases, V lost 4 bases, and 7 bases had no gene match. In germline, CDR1 is SGHVS, CDR2 FNYEAQ. The CDR3 has 15 amino acids. This CDR3 reads CASSSGQGALAEQYF. The DNA for the CDR3 is TGTGCCAGCAGCTCGGGACAGGGGGCATTGGCCGAGCAGTACTTC.

The chain is built from TRBV11-3 and TRBJ2-1; 7 bases align to TRBD1. The CDR3 runs to 15 residues. The trim removed 5 bases at V and 4 bases at J, leaving 8 bases unmatched. Germline V CDR1 and CDR2: SGHNT, YENEEA. The CDR3 nucleotides read TGTGCCAGCAGCCCCCGGGCAGGGGGTTACAATGAGCAGTTCTTC. Its protein product is CASSPRAGGYNEQFF.

The chain joins TRBV12-5 to TRBJ1-4; D perhaps matches TRBD1 (5 bases). Germline CDR1 LGHNT, CDR2 FRNRAP. V was cut by 1 base and J by 7 bases, with 22 bases left in between. CDR3 length: 18 residues. Here the CDR3 reads CASGLGRQGLRLGEKLFF. As DNA, the CDR3 is TGTGCTAGTGGTTTGGGTCGGCAGGGCCTGCGTCTTGGTGAAAAACTGTTTTTT.

J is TRBJ2-7 and V is TRBV7-2, with TRBD2 identical over 7 bases. V shed 8 bases and J 6 bases; nucleotides not matched to a gene: 10. The CDR3 contains 13 residues. In germline, CDR1 is SGHTA, CDR2 FQGNSA. Here the CDR3 DNA reads TGTGCCAGCTCTTGGGCGGGAGTCTCCGAGCAGTACTTC. Translating it yields CASSWAGVSEQYF.

This clone was observed a handful of times. The chain couples TRBV18 to TRBJ1-4; D call uncertain. The germline V gene encodes CDR1 KGHSH and CDR2 LQKENI. This CDR3 contains 13 residues. V was clipped by 2 bases and J by 4 bases, with 5 bases between them. The DNA for the CDR3 is TGTGCCAGCTCACCAGGTTATAATGAAAAACTGTTTTTT. It encodes CASSPGYNEKLFF.

The chain carries TRBV27 and TRBJ2-1; 11 bases fit TRBD2. This CDR3 has 15 amino acids. Germline-derived CDR1 and CDR2 are MNHEY and SMNVEV (reference sequence). Trimming cost V 6 bases and J 4 bases; bases outside gene matches: 5. The CDR3 here is CASRVGTSGYNEQFF. The DNA for the CDR3 is TGTGCCAGCAGGGTGGGGACTAGCGGTTACAATGAGCAGTTCTTC.